This entry is about one T cell receptor beta chain. This clonotype turned up a few times. Its antigen target is currently unknown. No quality values exist for individual bases; no much larger clone is one base distant. This specimen comes from a study of T-cell reconstitution after alpha-beta-depleted transplantation in children (dated by TCRdb to 2016 to 2017). A note on the overall study: Using TCR repertoire profiling, the study quantitatively followed how T-cell immune reconstitution unfolded in children after TCRalphabeta/CD19-depleted allogeneic hematopoietic cell transplantation. General findings and caveats noted by the study authors: Over the following months the frequencies of hyperexpanded clones went down, and after one year T-cell counts and TCRbeta diversity were mostly credited to newly produced T cells. Apparently early alphabetaT-cell count recovery about two months after transplant reportedly relied on only several hundred rapidly expanded clones derived from non-depleted graft cells. In some patients, high TCRbeta diversity at day 60 was attributed to recipient T cells and intrathymic progenitors that had survived conditioning.

V is reduced by 4 bases and J by 3 bases, leaving a spacing of 21 bases between them. CDR1 and CDR2 were assigned from the germline V gene as SGHRS and YFSETQ. From the cysteine up to the phenylalanine, the CDR3 has a length of 17 residues. CDR3 DNA is the only sequence kept; it has 51 bases, read in frame from the first base. This specimen's treatment or condition label, interpreted: allogeneic hematopoietic cell transplantation with graft depleted of TCRalphabeta T cells and CD19 B cells. TCRalphabeta/CD19-depleted allogeneic hematopoietic cell grafts were given to the transplant recipients, all of whom were children. The method was PCR. Sequencing was performed on an Illumina HiSeq 2500. To normalize quantification of the TCRbeta repertoire, the TCR libraries were built with molecular barcoding that relied on unique molecular identifiers. TCRdb reworked the public reads: Q25 trimming with fastp, MiXCR clone assembly, productive beta chains retained. When rows share a CDR3 protein, they turn into one entry using the most common DNA and genes. The sample has hundreds of thousands of distinct CDR3 sequences on record, under 15% of them singletons. The leading ten clones occupy around 0.76% of the sample.

This sequence uses TRBV5-1 and TRBJ2-3; no D gene call is confident. The sequencing here drew on PBMCs, taken before TCRalphabeta/CD19-depleted stem cell transplant. The receptor comes from a girl aged 2-9 years with congenital amegakaryocytic thrombocytopenia, due to receive a stem cell transplant. The nucleotides read TGCGCCAGCAGCCAACGCCAATCCCTTCTTACGACAGATACGCAGTATTTT. This codes for CASSQRQSLLTTDTQYF.